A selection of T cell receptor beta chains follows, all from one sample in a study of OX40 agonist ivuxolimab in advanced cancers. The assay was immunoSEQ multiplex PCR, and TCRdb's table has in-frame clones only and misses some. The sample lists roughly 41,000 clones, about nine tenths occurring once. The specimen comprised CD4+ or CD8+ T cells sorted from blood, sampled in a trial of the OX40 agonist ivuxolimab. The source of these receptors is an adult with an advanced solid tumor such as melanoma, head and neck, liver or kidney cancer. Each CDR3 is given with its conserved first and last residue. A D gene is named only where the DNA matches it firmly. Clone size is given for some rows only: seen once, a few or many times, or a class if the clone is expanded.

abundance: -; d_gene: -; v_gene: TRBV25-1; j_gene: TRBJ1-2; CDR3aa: CASGTSYGYTF; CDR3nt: TGTGCCAGTGGGACGAGCTATGGCTACACCTTC
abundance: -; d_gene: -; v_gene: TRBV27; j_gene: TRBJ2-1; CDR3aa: CASSVTSSAYNEQFF; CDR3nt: TGTGCCAGCAGTGTAACATCTAGCGCCTACAATGAGCAGTTCTTC
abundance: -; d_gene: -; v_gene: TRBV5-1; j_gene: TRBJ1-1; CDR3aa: CASSLGGYGTEAFF; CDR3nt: TGCGCCAGCAGCTTGGGGGGGTATGGTACTGAAGCTTTCTTT
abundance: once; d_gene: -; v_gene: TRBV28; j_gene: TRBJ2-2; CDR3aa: CASSFGEMELFF; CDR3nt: TGTGCCAGCAGTTTCGGGGAGATGGAGCTGTTTTTT
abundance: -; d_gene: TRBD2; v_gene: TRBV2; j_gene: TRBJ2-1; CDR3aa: CARGTSGSYNEQFF; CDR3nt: TGTGCCAGGGGAACTAGCGGATCCTACAATGAGCAGTTCTTC
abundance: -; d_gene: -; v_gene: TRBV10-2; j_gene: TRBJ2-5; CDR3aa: CASSEVETQYF; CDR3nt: TGCGCCAGCAGTGAGGTAGAGACCCAGTACTTC
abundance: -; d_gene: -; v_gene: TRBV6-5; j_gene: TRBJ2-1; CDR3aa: CASSYGAGHNEQFF; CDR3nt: TGTGCCAGCAGTTACGGGGCAGGTCACAATGAGCAGTTCTTC
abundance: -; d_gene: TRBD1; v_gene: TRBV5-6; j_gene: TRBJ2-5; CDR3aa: CASSLARTGKETQYF; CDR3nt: TGTGCCAGCAGCTTGGCCAGGACAGGGAAAGAGACCCAGTACTTC
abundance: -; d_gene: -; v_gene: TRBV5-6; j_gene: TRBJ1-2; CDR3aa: CASSRGTGSNYGYTF; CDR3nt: TGTGCCAGCAGCAGGGGAACAGGTAGTAACTATGGCTACACCTTC
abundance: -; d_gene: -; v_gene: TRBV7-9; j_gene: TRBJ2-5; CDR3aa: CASSLVGGEETQYF; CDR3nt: TGTGCCAGCAGCTTAGTCGGGGGCGAAGAGACCCAGTACTTC
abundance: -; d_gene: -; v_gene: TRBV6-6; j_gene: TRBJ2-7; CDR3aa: CASSYGRGYEQYF; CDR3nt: TGTGCCAGCAGTTACGGGCGGGGATACGAGCAGTACTTC
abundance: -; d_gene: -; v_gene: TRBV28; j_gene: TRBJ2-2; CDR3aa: CASSSPKEGATGELFF; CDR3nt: TGTGCCAGCAGTTCCCCGAAGGAGGGGGCAACCGGGGAGCTGTTTTTT
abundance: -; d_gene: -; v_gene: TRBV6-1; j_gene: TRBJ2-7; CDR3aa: CASMAGWGEQYF; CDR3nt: TGTGCCAGCATGGCAGGGTGGGGCGAGCAGTACTTC
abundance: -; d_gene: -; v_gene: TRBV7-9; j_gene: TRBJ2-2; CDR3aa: CASSHVTGELFF; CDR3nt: TGTGCCAGCAGCCACGTTACCGGGGAGCTGTTTTTT
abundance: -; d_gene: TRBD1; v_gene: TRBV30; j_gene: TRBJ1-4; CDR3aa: CAWRPGTAINEKLFF; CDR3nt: TGTGCCTGGAGGCCAGGGACAGCTATTAATGAAAAACTGTTTTTT
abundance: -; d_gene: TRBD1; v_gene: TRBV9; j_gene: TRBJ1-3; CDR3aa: CASSATGTGNTIYF; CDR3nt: TGTGCCAGCAGCGCGACAGGGACGGGAAACACCATATATTTT
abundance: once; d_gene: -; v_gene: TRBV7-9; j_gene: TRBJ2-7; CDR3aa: CASSLAIGNLNYEQYF; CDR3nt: TGTGCCAGCAGCTTAGCTATAGGGAACCTAAACTACGAGCAGTACTTC
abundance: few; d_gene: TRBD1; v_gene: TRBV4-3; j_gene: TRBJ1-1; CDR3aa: CASSPGTGVYTEAFF; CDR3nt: TGCGCCAGCAGCCCGGGGACAGGGGTGTACACTGAAGCTTTCTTT
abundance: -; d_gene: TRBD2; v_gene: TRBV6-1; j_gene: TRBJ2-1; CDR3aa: CASSELRFIREDYNEQFF; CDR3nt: TGTGCCAGCAGTGAACTGAGGTTCATTCGGGAGGACTACAATGAGCAGTTCTTC
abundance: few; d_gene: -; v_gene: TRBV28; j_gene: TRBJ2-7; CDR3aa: CASRKLTGDYEQYF; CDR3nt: TGTGCCAGCAGAAAGCTAACGGGAGATTACGAGCAGTACTTC
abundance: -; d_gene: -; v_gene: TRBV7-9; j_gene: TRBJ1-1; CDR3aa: CASSLSTEAFF; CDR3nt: TGTGCCAGCAGCTTAAGTACTGAAGCTTTCTTT
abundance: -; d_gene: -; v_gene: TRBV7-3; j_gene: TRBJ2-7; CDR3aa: CASSLNGGRPYEQYF; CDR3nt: TGTGCCAGCAGCCTCAATGGGGGGAGGCCCTACGAGCAGTACTTC
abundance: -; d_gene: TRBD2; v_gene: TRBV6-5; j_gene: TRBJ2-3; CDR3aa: CASSYGGSGADTQYF; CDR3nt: TGTGCCAGCAGTTACGGCGGGAGTGGCGCAGATACGCAGTATTTT
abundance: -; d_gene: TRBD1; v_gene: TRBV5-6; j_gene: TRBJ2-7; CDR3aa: CASSEWGSGQASSYEQYF; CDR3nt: TGTGCCAGCAGCGAGTGGGGGTCTGGACAGGCCAGCTCCTACGAGCAGTACTTC
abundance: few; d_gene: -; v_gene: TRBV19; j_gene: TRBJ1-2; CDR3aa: CASSLGNDGYTF; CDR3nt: TGTGCCAGTAGTCTAGGGAATGATGGCTACACCTTC
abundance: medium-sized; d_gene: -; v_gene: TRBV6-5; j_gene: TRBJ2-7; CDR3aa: CASSSPDGSYYEQYF; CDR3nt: TGTGCCAGCAGTTCCCCGGACGGGAGTTACTACGAGCAGTACTTC
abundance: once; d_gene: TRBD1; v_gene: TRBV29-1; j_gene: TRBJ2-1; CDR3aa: CSVDGTGSYNEQFF; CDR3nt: TGCAGCGTTGACGGGACAGGCTCCTACAATGAGCAGTTCTTC
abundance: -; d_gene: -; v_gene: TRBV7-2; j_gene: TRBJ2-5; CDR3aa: CASSLRGEPGAGETQYF; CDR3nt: TGTGCCAGCAGCCTCCGAGGGGAACCTGGGGCGGGGGAGACCCAGTACTTC
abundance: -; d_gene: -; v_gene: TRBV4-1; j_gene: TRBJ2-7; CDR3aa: CASSQDPSPYEQYF; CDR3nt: TGCGCCAGCAGCCAAGATCCCAGCCCCTACGAGCAGTACTTC
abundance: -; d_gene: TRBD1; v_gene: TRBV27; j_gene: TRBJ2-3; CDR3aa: CASRRTGLSTDTQYF; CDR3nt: TGTGCCAGCAGAAGGACAGGCCTTAGCACAGATACGCAGTATTTT
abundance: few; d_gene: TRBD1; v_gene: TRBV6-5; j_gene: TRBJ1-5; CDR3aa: CASSTGGWQPQHF; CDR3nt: TGTGCCAGCAGCACAGGGGGCTGGCAGCCCCAGCATTTT
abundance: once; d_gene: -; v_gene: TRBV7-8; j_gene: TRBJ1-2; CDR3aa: CASSPSGGTNYGYTF; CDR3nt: TGTGCCAGCAGCCCTAGCGGAGGAACTAACTATGGCTACACCTTC
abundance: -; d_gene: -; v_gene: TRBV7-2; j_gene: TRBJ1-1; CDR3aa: CASSSMRAPEAFF; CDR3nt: TGTGCCAGCAGCTCGATGAGGGCTCCCGAGGCTTTCTTT
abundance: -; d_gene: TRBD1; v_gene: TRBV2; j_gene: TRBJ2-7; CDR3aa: CASSELTGSSYEQYF; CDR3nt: TGTGCCAGCAGTGAATTGACAGGGAGCTCCTACGAGCAGTACTTC
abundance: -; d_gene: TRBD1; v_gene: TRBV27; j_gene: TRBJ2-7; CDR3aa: CASRQGQGEPSGKQYF; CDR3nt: TGTGCCAGCAGGCAGGGACAGGGAGAGCCCTCGGGGAAGCAGTACTTC
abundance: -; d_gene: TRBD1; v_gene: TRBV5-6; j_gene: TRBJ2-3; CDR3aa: CASSLGTGDTQYF; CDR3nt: TGTGCCAGCAGCTTGGGGACAGGAGATACGCAGTATTTT
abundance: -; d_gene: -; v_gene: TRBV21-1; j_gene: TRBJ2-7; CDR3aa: CASSNLDRGHGEQYF; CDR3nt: TGTGCCAGCAGCAACTTGGACAGGGGCCATGGGGAGCAGTACTTC
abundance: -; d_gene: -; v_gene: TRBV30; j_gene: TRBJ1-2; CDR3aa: CAWSMEGYGYTF; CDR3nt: TGTGCCTGGAGTATGGAGGGCTATGGCTACACCTTC
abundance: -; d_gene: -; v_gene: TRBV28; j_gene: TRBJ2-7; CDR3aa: CASSFFKGEQYF; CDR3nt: TGTGCCAGCAGTTTCTTTAAGGGCGAGCAGTACTTC
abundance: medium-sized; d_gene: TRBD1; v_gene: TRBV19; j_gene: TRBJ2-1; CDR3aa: CASRQQGNEQFF; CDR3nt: TGTGCCAGTAGGCAACAGGGGAATGAGCAGTTCTTC
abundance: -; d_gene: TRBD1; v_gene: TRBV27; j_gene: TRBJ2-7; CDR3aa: CASSSQTGVGAEQYF; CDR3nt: TGTGCCAGCAGTTCCCAGACAGGGGTGGGGGCCGAGCAGTACTTC
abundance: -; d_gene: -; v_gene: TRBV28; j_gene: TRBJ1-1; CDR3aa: CASSLRGGTEAFF; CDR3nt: TGTGCCAGCAGTTTAAGGGGAGGCACTGAAGCTTTCTTT
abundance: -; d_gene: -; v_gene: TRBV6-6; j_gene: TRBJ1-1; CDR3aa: CASSRKWGTEAFF; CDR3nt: TGTGCCAGCAGCCGCAAGTGGGGGACTGAAGCTTTCTTT